The 6 T cell receptor beta chains below all came from one sample that was sequenced in a study of beta chain features in type 1 diabetes. Isolated RNA was reverse transcribed in full, so expressed TCRB transcripts were sequenced. Measured with immunoSEQ multiplex PCR; TCRdb has only the in-frame clones, and not every one. Counted here are 200,000 to 250,000 clones, 7.5% to 10% occurring once; the ten biggest clones make up less than 0.035%. Sequenced: naive CD4+ T cells from blood. These receptors originate from a woman between 18 and 29 years old in good health.

This clone was counted only a few times. The chain is built from TRBV5-1 and TRBJ1-2; TRBD1 matches at 8 bases. The junction had 5 bases not matched to a gene; V was cut back by 0 bases and J by 4 bases. This CDR3 has 15 amino acids. Germline lookup yields CDR1 SGHRS and CDR2 YFSETQ. CDR3 in DNA: TGCGCCAGCAGCTTGGCGGCAGGGGGCTCCTATGGCTACACCTTC. This sequence encodes CASSLAAGGSYGYTF.

In its sample, this clone was seen a few times. This chain links TRBV18 with TRBJ2-7; 8 bases match TRBD1. Germline-derived CDR1 and CDR2 are KGHSH and LQKENI. The CDR3 covers 15 residues. With 1 base clipped from V and 1 base from J, the junction kept 3 bases outside the gene matches. In nucleotides, the CDR3 is TGTGCCAGCTCACCACTAAGGACAGGGTCCTACGAGCAGTACTTC. Translation: CASSPLRTGSYEQYF.

The chain employs TRBV4-2 and TRBJ1-4, with D perhaps TRBD1 (6 bases). Germline V CDR1 and CDR2: LGHNA, YNFKEQ. The V end was cut by 1 base, the J end by 4 bases, with 7 bases between. The CDR3 extends over 14 amino acids. The CDR3: CASSQGTVNEKLFF. In nucleotides, the CDR3 is TGTGCCAGCAGCCAAGGGACAGTTAATGAAAAACTGTTTTTT.

The chain is built from TRBV2 and TRBJ2-7, with a possible D match to TRBD1 (6 bases). CDR3 length equals 15 residues. The germline gives CDR1 SNHLY, CDR2 FYNNEI. V was shortened by 9 bases and J by 1 base, with 19 bases between the two germline ends. The CDR3 here is CASYRGFRLSYEQYF. The CDR3 nucleotides are TGTGCCAGTTATAGGGGGTTCCGACTTTCCTACGAGCAGTACTTC.

The chain is built from TRBV29-1 and TRBJ1-2; 8 bases agree with TRBD1. The CDR3 is 13 amino acids. CDR1 is SQVTM, CDR2 ANQGSEA, per germline. Trimming took 2 bases from V and 5 from J; bases not matched to a gene: 4. The CDR3 is CSVERDRSYGYTF. The CDR3 DNA reads TGCAGCGTTGAAAGGGACAGGAGTTATGGCTACACCTTC.

V gene TRBV5-1 combines with J gene TRBJ2-1, with 10 bases that match TRBD1. CDR1 and CDR2 (germline): SGHRS, YFSETQ. This CDR3 comprises 18 residues. Trimming took 0 bases from V and 5 from J; bases not matched to a gene: 11. The CDR3 DNA is TGCGCCAGCAGCTTGGGACAGGGGGCTCCCTTGCCTAACAATGAGCAGTTCTTC. Protein: CASSLGQGAPLPNNEQFF. Full variable domain (missing parts from reference TRBV5-1 and TRBJ2-1): KAGVTQTPRYLIKTRGQQVTLSCSPISGHRSVSWYQQTPGQGLQFLFEYFSETQRNKGNFPGRFSGRQFSNSRSEMNVSTLELGDSALYLCASSLGQGAPLPNNEQFFGPGTRLTVL.